One and the same sample provided the 11 T cell receptor beta chains below, sequenced in a study of shared clonotypes between healthy human individuals. Sequencing used immunoSEQ multiplex PCR; TCRdb keeps in-frame clones, though not all of them. Of under 1,100,000 clones detected, approximately 70% appear once; the ten largest clones hold approximately 1.5%. Material: memory CD4+ T cells sorted from blood. Subset meaning: CD45RA-negative fraction. The origin of the receptors is a man aged 18 to 35 in good health.

The rearrangement links TRBV2 to TRBJ2-5, with 8 bases identical to TRBD2. The DNA end is a closer match to TRBJ2-7, so the J assignment may be wrong. The CDR3 consists of 14 residues. CDR1 SNHLY and CDR2 FYNNEI come from the germline V gene. CDR3 nucleotide sequence: TGTGCCAGCACCAACGGGGGGGCAGGCTACGAGCAGTACTTC. As protein: CASTNGGAGYEQYF.

This chain joins TRBV2 and TRBJ1-1; 7 bases fit TRBD1. The trim removed 6 bases at V and 7 bases at J, leaving 8 bases unmatched. Germline values: CDR1 SNHLY, CDR2 FYNNEI. This CDR3 comprises 13 residues. The CDR3 nucleotides read TGTGCCAGCAGGGAACAGGGGATGAATGAAGCTTTCTTT. It yields the protein CASREQGMNEAFF.

A few counts support this clone. This chain connects TRBV5-4 to TRBJ2-3, with 11 nucleotides matching TRBD1. Germline loops: CDR1 SGHNT, CDR2 YYREEE (reference sequence). The CDR3 spans 14 residues. The V segment lost 7 bases and the J segment 4 bases; nucleotides outside the gene matches: 5. The CDR3 region has the DNA TGTGCCAGCGGCCCGGGACAGGGGGCAGATACGCAGTATTTT. Translation gives CASGPGQGADTQYF. Based on the CDR3 plus reference TRBV5-4 and TRBJ2-3, the full variable domain is ETGVTQSPTHLIKTRGQQVTLRCSSQSGHNTVSWYQQALGQGPQFIFQYYREEENGRGNFPPRFSGLQFPNYSSELNVNALELDDSALYLCASGPGQGADTQYFGPGTRLTVL.

The chain links TRBV2 to TRBJ2-1; D may be TRBD1 (5 bases). Between the trimmed V and J ends, which lost 2 bases and 14 bases, there was a span of 10 bases. Germline values: CDR1 SNHLY, CDR2 FYNNEI. CDR3 size: 11 residues. DNA of the CDR3: TGTGCCAGCAGTGAACTTGGACAAGAGTTCTTC. It codes for CASSELGQEFF.

This clone was picked up one time. This chain connects TRBV5-6 to TRBJ1-1; D might be TRBD1 (5 bases). V was cut by 4 bases and J by 1 base, with 14 bases left in between. This CDR3 is built from 15 residues. Germline V lookup: CDR1 SGHDT, CDR2 YYEEEE. The CDR3 DNA is TGTGCCAGCAGCAAAACCGGCGGGGCGAACACTGAAGCTTTCTTT. This encodes CASSKTGGANTEAFF.

The chain couples TRBV7-2 to TRBJ2-3, with D uncertain. This CDR3 spans 15 amino acids. The germline V and J ends were trimmed by 2 bases and 3 bases, with 12 bases remaining between them. Germline lookup yields CDR1 SGHTA and CDR2 FQGNSA. The CDR3 DNA reads TGTGCCAGCAGCTTAAAGGTGCTAAAGACAGATACGCAGTATTTT. Amino acids: CASSLKVLKTDTQYF.

This clone was seen a few times. Other DNA sequences of this sample code for an identical CDR3. The CDR3 coding sequence is TGTGCCAGCAGCTTTAGAGACGGCACAGATACGCAGTATTTT. It yields the protein CASSFRDGTDTQYF. The rearrangement uses TRBV7-2 and TRBJ2-3; the D is unclear. CDR3 size: 14 residues. V was clipped by 3 bases and J by 1 base, with 8 bases between them. In germline, CDR1 is SGHTA, CDR2 FQGNSA.

This clone has more than one count but fewer than ten. This sequence joins TRBV19 and TRBJ1-5, with a tentative D call TRBD1 (5 bases). Germline assignment: CDR1 LNHDA and CDR2 SQIVND (reference sequence). Deletions cut 6 bases from V and 5 bases from J, with 26 bases between. The CDR3 extends over 18 amino acids. The CDR3 reads CASRHLLGGTEVYQPQHF. The CDR3 coding sequence is TGTGCCAGTAGACATCTTCTGGGCGGGACGGAGGTTTATCAGCCCCAGCATTTT.

The V gene is TRBV25-1, the J gene TRBJ1-2; no clear D gene. The germline V gene encodes CDR1 MGHDK and CDR2 SYGVNS. There are 15 residues in the CDR3. Trimming stripped 3 bases from V and 2 bases from J, with 13 bases between. The CDR3 DNA is TGTGCCAGCAGTGACAACGCCGTCCTAAACTATGGCTACACCTTC. Residues: CASSDNAVLNYGYTF.

This clone was found a few times. This chain connects TRBV29-1 to TRBJ2-3; TRBD2 matches 13 bases. V lost 1 base to trimming and J lost 1 base; unmatched junction nucleotides: 5. The CDR3 is 17 amino acids. Germline V CDR1 and CDR2: SQVTM, ANQGSEA. CDR3 bases: TGCAGCGTTGAAGCGCTGGGGACTAGCGGGGGCACAGATACGCAGTATTTT. Protein product: CSVEALGTSGGTDTQYF.

V gene TRBV30 combines with J gene TRBJ2-5, with 7 nucleotides matching TRBD2. CDR3 length equals 13 residues. The germline gives CDR1 GTSNPN, CDR2 SVGIG (reference sequence). Trimming took 4 bases from V and 9 from J; bases not matched to a gene: 11. CDR3 in amino acids: CAWKLAGGVAQYF. CDR3 DNA sequence: TGTGCCTGGAAGTTAGCGGGTGGAGTCGCCCAGTACTTC. The full variable domain, with the rest looked up from reference TRBV30 and TRBJ2-5, is SQTIHQWPATLVQPVGSPLSLECTVEGTSNPNLYWYRQAAGRGLQLLFYSVGIGQISSEVPQNLSASRPQDRQFILSSKKLLLSDSGFYLCAWKLAGGVAQYFGPGTRLLVL.